One T cell receptor (beta chain) is described in this entry. V trimming: 0 bases; J trimming: 8 bases; junction bases outside the gene matches: 7. Germline V lookup: CDR1 MGHRA, CDR2 YSYEKL. The CDR3 contains 16 residues. The data belong to a study of blood T cell repertoires in COVID-19. Clones were sequenced by immunoSEQ multiplex PCR, and TCRdb holds only the in-frame ones, with some missing. The data contain roughly 480,000 clones, about 88% of them singletons. The chain combines TRBV4-1 with TRBJ2-1, with TRBD2 identical over 10 bases. The TCR was taken from a young man with COVID-19, enrolled during active disease. Specimen: peripheral blood. The CDR3, as DNA: TGCGCCAGCAGCCAAGAAAAGCGGGGGGGCCGTTATGAGCAGTTCTTC. It yields the protein CASSQEKRGGRYEQFF.